These T cell receptor beta chains were read from a single sample in a study of early T cells in non-severe SARS-CoV-2 infection. One entry per CDR3 protein results from TCRdb running MiXCR on the 5' RACE reads. The sample holds around 83,000 distinct CDR3 sequences, approximately 12% seen once. The material was whole blood, obtained at baseline. The receptors come from an adult who was a healthcare worker with PCR-confirmed SARS-CoV-2 infection or an uninfected control (not recorded which). CDR3s include the opening cysteine and the closing phenylalanine or tryptophan. D genes are given only for firm matches. Only part of the rows carry a size: once, few, many, or a class if the clone is expanded.

D gene | clone size | J gene | V gene | CDR3 protein | CDR3 DNA
TRBD2 | many | TRBJ2-7 | TRBV9 | CASSVGMGLAGGKSYEQYF | TGTGCCAGCAGCGTAGGTATGGGACTAGCGGGAGGAAAGTCCTACGAGCAGTACTTC
. | few | TRBJ1-5 | TRBV28 | CASSLGGQPQHF | TGTGCCAGCAGTTTAGGGGGTCAGCCCCAGCATTTT
. | few | TRBJ2-7 | TRBV5-1 | CASSLAGSSAYEQYF | TGCGCCAGCAGCTTGGCAGGGTCATCGGCCTACGAGCAGTACTTC
. | many | TRBJ1-1 | TRBV7-9 | CASSPGAIEAFF | TGTGCCAGCAGCCCCGGTGCCATCGAAGCTTTCTTT
TRBD1 | . | TRBJ1-5 | TRBV5-5 | CASSVQGGNQPQHF | TGTGCCAGCAGCGTACAGGGGGGCAATCAGCCCCAGCATTTT
. | few | TRBJ2-6 | TRBV11-3 | CASSGRKSGANVLTF | TGTGCCAGCAGCGGCCGTAAGTCTGGGGCCAACGTCCTGACTTTC
. | . | TRBJ1-3 | TRBV12-3/TRBV12-4 | CASSLKGAGNTIYF | TGTGCCAGCAGTTTAAAGGGAGCTGGAAACACCATATATTTT
. | few | TRBJ2-3 | TRBV10-3 | CAISRDLNTDTQYF | TGTGCCATCAGCCGGGACTTAAACACAGATACGCAGTATTTT
TRBD1 | . | TRBJ2-7 | TRBV7-3 | CASSPSGGQGYEQYF | TGTGCCAGCAGCCCCTCAGGGGGACAGGGCTACGAGCAGTACTTC
. | . | TRBJ2-5 | TRBV20-1 | CSASNELMETQYF | TGCAGTGCTAGTAACGAGCTCATGGAGACCCAGTACTTC
TRBD1 | . | TRBJ1-1 | TRBV5-1 | CASSPTGGLQLNTEAFF | TGCGCCAGCAGCCCAACAGGGGGCTTACAACTGAACACTGAAGCTTTCTTT
TRBD1 | . | TRBJ2-3 | TRBV11-3 | CASSFAGTGGGTDTQYF | TGTGCCAGCAGCTTCGCGGGGACAGGGGGCGGCACAGATACGCAGTATTTT
TRBD1 | many | TRBJ2-4 | TRBV24-1 | CATSDRTGLGKNIQYF | TGTGCCACCAGTGATAGGACAGGGCTCGGCAAAAACATTCAGTACTTC
. | many | TRBJ2-3 | TRBV7-8 | CASSSPAGRGGDTQYF | TGTGCCAGCAGCTCCCCCGCGGGGCGCGGCGGAGATACGCAGTATTTT
TRBD1 | few | TRBJ2-3 | TRBV5-4 | CASSLGGQGGDTQYF | TGTGCCAGCAGCTTGGGGGGACAGGGAGGAGATACGCAGTATTTT
TRBD2 | few | TRBJ2-3 | TRBV20-1 | CSASSKRGGRSTDTQYF | TGCAGTGCTAGTAGCAAGCGGGGGGGCCGGAGCACAGATACGCAGTATTTT
. | few | TRBJ2-7 | TRBV14 | CASSVTGTAYEQYF | TGTGCCAGCAGCGTGACCGGGACGGCCTACGAGCAGTACTTC
TRBD2 | few | TRBJ2-1 | TRBV20-1 | CSAFSGRTDNEQFF | TGCAGTGCTTTTAGCGGGAGGACCGACAATGAGCAGTTCTTC